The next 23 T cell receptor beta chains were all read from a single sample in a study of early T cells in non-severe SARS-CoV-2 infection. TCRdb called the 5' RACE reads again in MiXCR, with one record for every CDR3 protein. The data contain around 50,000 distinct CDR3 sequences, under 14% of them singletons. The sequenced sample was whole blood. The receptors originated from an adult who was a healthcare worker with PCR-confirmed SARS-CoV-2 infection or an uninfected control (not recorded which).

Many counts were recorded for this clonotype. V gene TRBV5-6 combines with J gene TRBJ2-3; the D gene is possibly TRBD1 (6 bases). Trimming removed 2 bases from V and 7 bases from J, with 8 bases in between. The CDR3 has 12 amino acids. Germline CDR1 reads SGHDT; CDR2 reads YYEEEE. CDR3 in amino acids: CASSFTGNTQYF. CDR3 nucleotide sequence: TGTGCCAGCAGCTTTACAGGGAATACGCAGTATTTT.

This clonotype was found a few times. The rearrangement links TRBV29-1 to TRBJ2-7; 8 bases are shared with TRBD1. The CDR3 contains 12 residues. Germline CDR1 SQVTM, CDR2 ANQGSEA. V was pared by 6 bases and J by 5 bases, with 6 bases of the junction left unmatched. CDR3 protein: CSVQGASDEQYF. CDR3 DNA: TGCAGCGTGCAGGGGGCTAGCGACGAGCAGTACTTC.

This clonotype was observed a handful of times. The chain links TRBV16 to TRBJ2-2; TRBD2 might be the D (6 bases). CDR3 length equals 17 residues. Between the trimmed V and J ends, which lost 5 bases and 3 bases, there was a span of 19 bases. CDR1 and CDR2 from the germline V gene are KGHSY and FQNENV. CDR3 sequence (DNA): TGTGCCAGCAGCTCCTCCCCGGGTAGGAGGGACACCGGGGAGCTGTTTTTT. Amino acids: CASSSSPGRRDTGELFF.

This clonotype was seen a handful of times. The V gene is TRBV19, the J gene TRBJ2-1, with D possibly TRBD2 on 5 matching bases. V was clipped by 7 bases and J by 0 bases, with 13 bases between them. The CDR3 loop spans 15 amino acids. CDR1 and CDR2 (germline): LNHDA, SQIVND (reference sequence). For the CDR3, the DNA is TGTGCCAGTATGGATCGGAGGAGCTCCTACAATGAGCAGTTCTTC. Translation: CASMDRRSSYNEQFF.

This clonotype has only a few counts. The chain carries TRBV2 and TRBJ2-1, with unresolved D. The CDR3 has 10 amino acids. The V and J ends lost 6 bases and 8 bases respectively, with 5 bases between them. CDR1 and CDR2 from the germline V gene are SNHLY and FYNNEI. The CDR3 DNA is TGTGCCAGCAGGGTGTATGAGCAGTTCTTC. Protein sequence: CASRVYEQFF.

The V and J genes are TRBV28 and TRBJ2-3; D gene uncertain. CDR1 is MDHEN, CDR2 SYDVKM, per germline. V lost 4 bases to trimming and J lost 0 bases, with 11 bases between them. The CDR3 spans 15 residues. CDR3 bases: TGTGCCAGCAGTTCACGGGTCGTTAGCACAGATACGCAGTATTTT. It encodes CASSSRVVSTDTQYF.

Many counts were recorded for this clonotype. This chain's CDR3 is CASSLVGQVRTGELFF. The CDR3 DNA follows: TGTGCCAGCAGCTTAGTTGGTCAGGTCCGAACCGGGGAGCTGTTTTTT. This chain joins TRBV7-2 and TRBJ2-2; D is ambiguous. The CDR3 sequence is 16 residues long. Germline V CDR1 and CDR2: SGHTA, FQGNSA. V lost 1 base, J lost 5 bases, and 14 bases lay in between.

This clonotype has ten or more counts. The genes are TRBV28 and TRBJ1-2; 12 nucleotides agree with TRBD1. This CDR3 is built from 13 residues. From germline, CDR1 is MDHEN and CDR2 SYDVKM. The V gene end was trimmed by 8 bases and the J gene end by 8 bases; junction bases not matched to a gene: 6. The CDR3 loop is CASAGQGAGGYTF. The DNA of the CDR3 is TGTGCCAGCGCGGGACAGGGGGCTGGGGGCTACACCTTC.

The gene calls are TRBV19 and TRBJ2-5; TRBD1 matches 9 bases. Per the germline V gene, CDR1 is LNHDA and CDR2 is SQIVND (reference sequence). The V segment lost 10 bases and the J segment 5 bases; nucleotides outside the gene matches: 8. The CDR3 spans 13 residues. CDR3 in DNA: TGTGCCACCGCAACAGACAGGGGGGAGACCCAGTACTTC. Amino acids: CATATDRGETQYF. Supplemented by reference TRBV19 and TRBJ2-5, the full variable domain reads DGGITQSPKYLFRKEGQNVTLSCEQNLNHDAMYWYRQDPGQGLRLIYYSQIVNDFQKGDIAEGYSVSREKKESFPLTVTSAQKNPTAFYLCATATDRGETQYFGPGTRLLVL.

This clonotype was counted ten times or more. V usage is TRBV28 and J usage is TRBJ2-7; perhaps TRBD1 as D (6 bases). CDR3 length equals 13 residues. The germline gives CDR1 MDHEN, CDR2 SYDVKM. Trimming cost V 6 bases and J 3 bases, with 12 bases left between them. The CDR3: CASSPLQGYEQYF. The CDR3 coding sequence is TGTGCCAGCAGCCCGCTACAGGGCTACGAGCAGTACTTC.

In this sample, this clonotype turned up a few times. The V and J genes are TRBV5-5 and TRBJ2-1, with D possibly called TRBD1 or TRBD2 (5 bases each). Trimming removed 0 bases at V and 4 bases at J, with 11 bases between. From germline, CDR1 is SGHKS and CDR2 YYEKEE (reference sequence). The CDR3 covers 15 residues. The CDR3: CASSLDPEGYNEQFF. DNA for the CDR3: TGTGCCAGCAGCTTGGACCCTGAGGGGTACAATGAGCAGTTCTTC.

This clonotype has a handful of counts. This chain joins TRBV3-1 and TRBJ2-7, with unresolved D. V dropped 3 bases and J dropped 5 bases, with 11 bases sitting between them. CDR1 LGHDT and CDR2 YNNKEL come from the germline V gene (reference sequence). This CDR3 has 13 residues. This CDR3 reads CASSQPARDEQYF. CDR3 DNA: TGTGCCAGCAGCCAGCCCGCACGGGACGAGCAGTACTTC.

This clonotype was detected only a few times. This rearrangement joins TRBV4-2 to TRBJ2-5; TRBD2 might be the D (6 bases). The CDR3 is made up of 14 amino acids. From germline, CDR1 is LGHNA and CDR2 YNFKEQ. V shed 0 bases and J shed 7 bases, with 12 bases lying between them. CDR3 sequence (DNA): TGTGCCAGCAGCCAAGATCCCGGGAGAGGGACCCAGTACTTC. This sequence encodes CASSQDPGRGTQYF.

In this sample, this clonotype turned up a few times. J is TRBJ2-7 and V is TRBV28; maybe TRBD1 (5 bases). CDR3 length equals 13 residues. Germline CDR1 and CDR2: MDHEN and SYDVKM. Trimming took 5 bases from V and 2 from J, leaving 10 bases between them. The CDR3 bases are TGTGCCAGCAGTACGACAGACACCTACGAGCAGTACTTC. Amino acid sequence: CASSTTDTYEQYF.

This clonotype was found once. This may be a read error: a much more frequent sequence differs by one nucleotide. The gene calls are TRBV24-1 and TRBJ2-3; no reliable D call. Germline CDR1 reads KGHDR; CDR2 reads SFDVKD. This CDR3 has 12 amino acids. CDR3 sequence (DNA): TGTGACACCAGTGATTCTGGAGATACGCAGTATTTT. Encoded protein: CDTSDSGDTQYF.

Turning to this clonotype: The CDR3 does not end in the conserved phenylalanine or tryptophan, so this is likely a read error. The CDR3 spells CASSPNTDTQYS. The CDR3 DNA is TGTGCCAGCAGCCCGAATACAGATACGCAGTATTCT. This chain joins TRBV2 and TRBJ2-3; D gene ambiguous. The V gene's germline CDR1 is SNHLY and CDR2 FYNNEI. Trimming removed 6 bases at V and 3 bases at J, with 7 bases between. The CDR3 is 12 residues long.

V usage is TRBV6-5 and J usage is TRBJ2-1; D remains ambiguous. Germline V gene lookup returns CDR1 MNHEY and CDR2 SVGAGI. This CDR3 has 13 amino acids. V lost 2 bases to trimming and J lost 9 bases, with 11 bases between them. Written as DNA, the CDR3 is TGTGCCAGCAGTTACGTAGATCAGGCTGAGCAGTTCTTC. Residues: CASSYVDQAEQFF.

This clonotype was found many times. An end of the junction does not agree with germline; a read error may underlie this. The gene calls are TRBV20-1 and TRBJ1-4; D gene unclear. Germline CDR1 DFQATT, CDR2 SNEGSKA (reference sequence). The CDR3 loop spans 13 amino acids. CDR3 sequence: CSARDLAKNTGSF. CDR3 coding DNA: TGCAGTGCTAGAGATCTCGCCAAAAATACCGGGAGTTTT.

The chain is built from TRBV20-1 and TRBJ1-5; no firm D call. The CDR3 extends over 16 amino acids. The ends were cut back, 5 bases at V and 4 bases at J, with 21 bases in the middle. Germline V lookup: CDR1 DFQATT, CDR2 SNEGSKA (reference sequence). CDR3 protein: CSAPPDGLAKNQPQHF. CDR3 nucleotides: TGCAGTGCTCCTCCGGACGGATTAGCTAAGAATCAGCCCCAGCATTTT.

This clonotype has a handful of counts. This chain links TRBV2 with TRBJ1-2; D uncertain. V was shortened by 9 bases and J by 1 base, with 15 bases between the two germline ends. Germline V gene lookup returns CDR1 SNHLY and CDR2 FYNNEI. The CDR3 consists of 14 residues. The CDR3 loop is CASTPRQDNYGYTF. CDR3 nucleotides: TGTGCCAGTACCCCCCGGCAGGATAACTATGGCTACACCTTC.

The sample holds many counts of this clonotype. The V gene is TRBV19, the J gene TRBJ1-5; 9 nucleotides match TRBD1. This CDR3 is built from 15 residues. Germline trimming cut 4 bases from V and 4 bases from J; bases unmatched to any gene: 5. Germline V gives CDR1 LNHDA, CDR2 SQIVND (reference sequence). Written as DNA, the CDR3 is TGTGCCAGTAGTAGCGGGACAGGGCCTAATCAGCCCCAGCATTTT. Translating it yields CASSSGTGPNQPQHF.

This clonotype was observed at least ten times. The CDR3 here is CASSHYSKEQYF. For the CDR3, the DNA is TGTGCCAGCAGCCACTATAGTAAGGAGCAGTACTTC. The chain has TRBV3-1 and TRBJ2-7; D remains ambiguous. V lost 3 bases and J lost 7, with 10 bases in between. There are 12 residues in the CDR3. Germline CDR1 and CDR2: LGHDT and YNNKEL (reference sequence).

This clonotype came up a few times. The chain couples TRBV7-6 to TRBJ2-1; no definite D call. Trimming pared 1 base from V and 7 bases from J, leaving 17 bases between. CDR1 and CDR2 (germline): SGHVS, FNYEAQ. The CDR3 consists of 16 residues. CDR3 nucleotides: TGTGCCAGCAGCTTAGGCCCCACCTCGGTCAAGAATGAGCAGTTCTTC. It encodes CASSLGPTSVKNEQFF.